These 15 T cell receptor beta chains came from one sample sequenced in a study of T cell responses to AZD1222 COVID-19 vaccine. Assay: immunoSEQ multiplex PCR; the TCRdb copy retains only in-frame clones and omits some. The table lists over 150,000 clones, just over 90% of them singletons. This specimen consisted of peripheral blood, obtained 28 days after the second AZD1222 dose. These receptors were collected from an adult who received the AZD1222 COVID-19 vaccine.

The rearrangement links TRBV19 to TRBJ2-3, with D uncertain. The CDR3 runs 12 residues. Germline V CDR1 and CDR2: LNHDA, SQIVND (reference sequence). Trimming removed 5 bases at V and 1 base at J, with 4 bases between. The CDR3 loop reads CASSPGTDTQYF. The CDR3 DNA sequence: TGTGCCAGTAGTCCGGGCACAGATACGCAGTATTTT.

This chain uses TRBV4-2 with TRBJ2-7; D may be TRBD1 (7 bases). The germline V and J ends were trimmed by 3 bases and 1 base, with 16 bases remaining between them. Germline-derived CDR1 and CDR2 are LGHNA and YNFKEQ. The CDR3 sequence is 16 residues long. CDR3 nucleotide sequence: TGTGCCAGCAGCCAGGAGGGGACAGCCCAATCCTACGAGCAGTACTTC. Protein sequence: CASSQEGTAQSYEQYF.

The chain combines TRBV6-5 with TRBJ1-4; a weak D match, TRBD1 (6 bases). The germline V gene encodes CDR1 MNHEY and CDR2 SVGAGI. V lost 6 bases, J lost 5 bases, and 13 bases lay in between. CDR3 length: 14 amino acids. CDR3: CASSPRGMNEKLFF. CDR3 sequence (DNA): TGTGCCAGCAGCCCCAGGGGAATGAATGAAAAACTGTTTTTT.

This clone was seen only once. The V and J genes are TRBV11-2 and TRBJ2-5; D ambiguous. Trimming took 1 base from V and 2 from J, leaving 5 bases between them. Germline CDR1 is SGHAT and CDR2 is FQNNGV. CDR3 length: 13 amino acids. CDR3 nucleotide sequence: TGTGCCAGCAGCTTAGGTCCACAAGAGACCCAGTACTTC. Its protein is CASSLGPQETQYF.

This chain links TRBV24-1 with TRBJ2-5, with D tentatively TRBD2 (6 bases). Trimming took 2 bases from V and 5 from J, leaving 14 bases between them. This CDR3 spans 15 amino acids. CDR1 is KGHDR, CDR2 SFDVKD, per germline. The CDR3 DNA reads TGTGCCACCAGTGATTCGGGACTTAGCTGGGAGACCCAGTACTTC. Protein: CATSDSGLSWETQYF.

The chain has TRBV7-3 and TRBJ2-1; 7 nucleotides agree with TRBD1. This CDR3 has 16 amino acids. From germline, CDR1 is SGHTA and CDR2 FQGTGA. J lost 1 base, V lost 5 bases, and 8 bases had no gene match. The CDR3 DNA reads TGTGCCAGCAGCGAATCACTGACAGGGTCCTACAATGAGCAGTTCTTC. It specifies CASSESLTGSYNEQFF.

The rearrangement joins TRBV18 to TRBJ2-3; TRBD1 might be the D (5 bases). The ends were cut back, 3 bases at V and 9 bases at J, with 16 bases in the middle. Germline-derived CDR1 and CDR2 are KGHSH and LQKENI. There are 14 residues in the CDR3. The CDR3 DNA reads as TGTGCCAGCTCACCGCCTCAGGGTTACGGGACGCAGTATTTT. Protein product: CASSPPQGYGTQYF.

The V call is TRBV9, the J call TRBJ2-1, with 7 positions matching TRBD2. After removal of 1 base from V and 3 bases from J, the junction contained 4 bases not matched to a gene. The CDR3 spans 15 residues. Germline V CDR1 and CDR2: SGDLS, YYNGEE. CDR3 DNA: TGTGCCAGCAGCGTACTAGCGGAAAACTACAATGAGCAGTTCTTC. Translated, it gives CASSVLAENYNEQFF.

The chain joins TRBV28 to TRBJ1-5; the D is unclear. Germline assignment: CDR1 MDHEN and CDR2 SYDVKM. The length of the CDR3 is 13 residues. The V gene lost 2 bases and the J gene lost 7 bases, with 9 bases spanning the gap. The CDR3 loop is CASSLGRRQPQHF. In nucleotides, the CDR3 is TGTGCCAGCAGTTTAGGACGCCGGCAGCCCCAGCATTTT.

The chain combines TRBV28 with TRBJ2-1; 14 nucleotides line up with TRBD2. This CDR3 is built from 16 residues. The V gene's germline CDR1 is MDHEN and CDR2 SYDVKM. Losses at the gene ends were 2 bases for V and 10 bases for J; bases not matched to a gene: 7. The DNA of the CDR3 is TGTGCCAGCAGTTTACCCGGACTAGCGGGGGGTGGAGAGCAGTTCTTC. Protein: CASSLPGLAGGGEQFF.

The chain is built from TRBV5-8 and TRBJ1-5; weak D call: TRBD1 (5 bases). V lost 1 base, J lost 2 bases, and 7 bases lay in between. Germline V CDR1 and CDR2: SGHTS, YDEGEE. This CDR3 spans 14 amino acids. In nucleotides, the CDR3 is TGTGCCAGCAGCTTGTTGGGGGGCAATCAGCCCCAGCATTTT. Its protein product is CASSLLGGNQPQHF.

The rearrangement joins TRBV9 to TRBJ2-7; no firm D call. V gave up 0 bases and J gave up 2 bases, with 12 bases separating them. The CDR3 has 15 amino acids. Germline CDR1 is SGDLS and CDR2 is YYNGEE. In DNA, the CDR3 is TGTGCCAGCAGCGTAGGAGGCGGAACGACCTACGAGCAGTACTTC. Translated, it gives CASSVGGGTTYEQYF.

The chain links TRBV7-2 to TRBJ1-5, with 7 positions matching TRBD1. This CDR3 region has 15 residues. The V segment lost 7 bases and the J segment 6 bases; nucleotides outside the gene matches: 12. The germline V gene encodes CDR1 SGHTA and CDR2 FQGNSA. In DNA, the CDR3 is TGTGCCAGCAACCAAGGGCAGGGGGTCGGTCAGCCCCAGCATTTT. Its protein is CASNQGQGVGQPQHF.

The gene calls are TRBV12-3 or TRBV12-4 and TRBJ1-1; possibly TRBD1 for D (5 bases). This CDR3 comprises 13 residues. Between the trimmed V and J ends, which lost 0 bases and 8 bases, there was a span of 10 bases. CDR3: CASSLAGPREAFF. The CDR3 nucleotides are TGTGCCAGCAGTTTAGCGGGGCCAAGGGAAGCTTTCTTT.

V gene TRBV18 combines with J gene TRBJ2-2; the D gene is possibly TRBD1 (7 bases). Trimming removed 1 base from V and 5 bases from J, with 14 bases in between. There are 16 residues in the CDR3. CDR1 KGHSH and CDR2 LQKENI come from the germline V gene. The CDR3 DNA reads TGTGCCAGCTCACCACGGAGGGGGCAAGGAACCGGGGAGCTGTTTTTT. Translated, it gives CASSPRRGQGTGELFF.